The source of this T cell receptor beta chain is a study of T cell responses to AZD1222 COVID-19 vaccine. CDR3 length: 14 residues. Trimming took 0 bases from V and 6 from J, leaving 9 bases between them. Germline V gene lookup returns CDR1 SEHNR and CDR2 FQNEAQ (reference sequence). Clones were sequenced by immunoSEQ multiplex PCR, and TCRdb holds only the in-frame ones, with some missing. The sample lists about 170,000 clones, about nine tenths occurring once. This sequence joins TRBV7-9 and TRBJ1-5, with D maybe TRBD1 (6 bases). Sequencing was performed on peripheral blood, taken on day 0 of AZD1222 vaccination. The source of this sequence is an adult in good health. The CDR3 DNA follows: TGTGCCAGCAGCTTAGCAACAGGGACTCAGCCCCAGCATTTT. Encoded protein: CASSLATGTQPQHF. The full variable domain, with the rest looked up from reference TRBV7-9 and TRBJ1-5, is DTGVSQNPRHKITKRGQNVTFRCDPISEHNRLYWYRQTLGQGPEFLTYFQNEAQLEKSRLLSDRFSAERPKGSFSTLEIQRTEQGDSAMYLCASSLATGTQPQHFGDGTRLSIL.